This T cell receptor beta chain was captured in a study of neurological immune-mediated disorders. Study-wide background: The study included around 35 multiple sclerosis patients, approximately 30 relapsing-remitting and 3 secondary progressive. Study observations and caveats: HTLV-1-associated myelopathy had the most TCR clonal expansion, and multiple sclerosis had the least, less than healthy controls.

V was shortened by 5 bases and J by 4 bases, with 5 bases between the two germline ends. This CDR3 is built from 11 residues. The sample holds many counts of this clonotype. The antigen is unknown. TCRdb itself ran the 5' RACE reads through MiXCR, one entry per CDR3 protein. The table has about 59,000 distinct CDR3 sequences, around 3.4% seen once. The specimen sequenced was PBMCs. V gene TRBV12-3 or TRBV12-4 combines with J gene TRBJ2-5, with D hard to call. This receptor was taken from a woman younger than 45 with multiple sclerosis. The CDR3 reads CASSPRETQYF. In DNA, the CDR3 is TGTGCCAGCAGTCCCAGAGAGACCCAGTACTTC.